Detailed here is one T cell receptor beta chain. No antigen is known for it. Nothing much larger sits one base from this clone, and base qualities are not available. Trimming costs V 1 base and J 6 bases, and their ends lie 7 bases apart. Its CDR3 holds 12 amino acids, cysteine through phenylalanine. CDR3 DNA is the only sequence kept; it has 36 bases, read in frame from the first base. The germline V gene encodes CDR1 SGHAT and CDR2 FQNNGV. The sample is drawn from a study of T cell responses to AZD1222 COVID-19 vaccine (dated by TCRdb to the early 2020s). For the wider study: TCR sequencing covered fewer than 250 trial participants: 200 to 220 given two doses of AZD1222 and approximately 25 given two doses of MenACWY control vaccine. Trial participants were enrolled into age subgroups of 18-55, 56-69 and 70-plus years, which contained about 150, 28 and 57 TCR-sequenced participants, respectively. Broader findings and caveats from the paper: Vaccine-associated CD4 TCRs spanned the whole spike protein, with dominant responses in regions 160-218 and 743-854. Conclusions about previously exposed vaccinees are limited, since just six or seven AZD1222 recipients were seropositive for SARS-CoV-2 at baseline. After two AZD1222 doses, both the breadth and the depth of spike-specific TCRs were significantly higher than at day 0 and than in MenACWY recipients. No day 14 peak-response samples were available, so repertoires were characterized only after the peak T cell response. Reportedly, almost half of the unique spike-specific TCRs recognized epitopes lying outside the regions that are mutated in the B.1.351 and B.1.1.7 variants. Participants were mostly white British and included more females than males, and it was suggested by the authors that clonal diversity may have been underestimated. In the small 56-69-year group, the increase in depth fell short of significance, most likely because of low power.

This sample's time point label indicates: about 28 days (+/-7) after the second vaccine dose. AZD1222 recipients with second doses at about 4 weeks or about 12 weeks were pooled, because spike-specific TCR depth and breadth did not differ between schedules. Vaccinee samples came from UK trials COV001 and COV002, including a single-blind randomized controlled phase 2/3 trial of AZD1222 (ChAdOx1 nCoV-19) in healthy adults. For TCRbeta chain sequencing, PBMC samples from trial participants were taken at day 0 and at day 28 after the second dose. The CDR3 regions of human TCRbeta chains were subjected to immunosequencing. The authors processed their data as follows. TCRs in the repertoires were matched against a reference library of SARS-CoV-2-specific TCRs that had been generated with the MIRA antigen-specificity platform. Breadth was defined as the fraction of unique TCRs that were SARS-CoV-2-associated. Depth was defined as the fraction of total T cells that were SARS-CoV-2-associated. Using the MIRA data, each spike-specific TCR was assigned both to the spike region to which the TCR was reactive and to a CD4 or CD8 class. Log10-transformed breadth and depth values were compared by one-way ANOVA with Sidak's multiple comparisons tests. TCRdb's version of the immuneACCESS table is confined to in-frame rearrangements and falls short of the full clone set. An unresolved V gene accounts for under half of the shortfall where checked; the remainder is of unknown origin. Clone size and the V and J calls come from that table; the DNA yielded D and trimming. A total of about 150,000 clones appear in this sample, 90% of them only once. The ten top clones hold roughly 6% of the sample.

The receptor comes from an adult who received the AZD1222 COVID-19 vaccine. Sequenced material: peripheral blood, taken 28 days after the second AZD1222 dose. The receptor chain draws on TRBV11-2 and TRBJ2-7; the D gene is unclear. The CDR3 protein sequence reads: CASSLGDLEQYF. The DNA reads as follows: TGTGCCAGCAGCTTAGGAGACCTCGAGCAGTACTTC.